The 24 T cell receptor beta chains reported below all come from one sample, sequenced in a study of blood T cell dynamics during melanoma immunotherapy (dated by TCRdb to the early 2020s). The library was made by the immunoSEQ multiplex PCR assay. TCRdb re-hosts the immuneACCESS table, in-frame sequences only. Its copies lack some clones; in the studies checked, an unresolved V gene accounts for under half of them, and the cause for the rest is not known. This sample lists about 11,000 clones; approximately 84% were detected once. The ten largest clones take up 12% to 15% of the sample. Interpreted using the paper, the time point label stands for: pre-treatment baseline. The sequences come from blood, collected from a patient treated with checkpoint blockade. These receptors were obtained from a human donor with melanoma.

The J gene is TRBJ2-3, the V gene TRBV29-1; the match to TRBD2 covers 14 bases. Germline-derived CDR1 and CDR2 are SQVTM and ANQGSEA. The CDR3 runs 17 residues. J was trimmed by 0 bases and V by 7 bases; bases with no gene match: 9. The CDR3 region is CSGRLAGGAMSTDTQYF. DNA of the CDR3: TGCAGCGGGAGACTAGCGGGGGGGGCCATGAGCACAGATACGCAGTATTTT.

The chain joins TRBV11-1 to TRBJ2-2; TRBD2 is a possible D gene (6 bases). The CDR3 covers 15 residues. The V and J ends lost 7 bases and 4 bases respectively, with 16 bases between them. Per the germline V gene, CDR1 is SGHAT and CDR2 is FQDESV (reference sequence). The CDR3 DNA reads TGTGCCAGCACCGTACTAGCTTTGACCACCGGGGAGCTGTTTTTT. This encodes CASTVLALTTGELFF.

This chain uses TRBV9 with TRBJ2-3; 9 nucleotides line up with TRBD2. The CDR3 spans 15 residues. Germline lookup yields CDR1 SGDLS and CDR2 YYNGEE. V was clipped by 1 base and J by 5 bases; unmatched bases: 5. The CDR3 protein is CASSVQAGGGDTQYF. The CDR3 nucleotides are TGTGCCAGCAGCGTACAAGCGGGGGGCGGAGATACGCAGTATTTT.

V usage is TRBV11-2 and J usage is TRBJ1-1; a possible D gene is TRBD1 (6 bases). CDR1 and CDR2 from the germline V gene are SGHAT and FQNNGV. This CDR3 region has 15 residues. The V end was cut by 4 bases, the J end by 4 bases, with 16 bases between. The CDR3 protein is CASSSLDRLGTEAFF. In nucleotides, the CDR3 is TGTGCCAGCAGCTCCCTCGACAGGCTAGGCACTGAAGCTTTCTTT.

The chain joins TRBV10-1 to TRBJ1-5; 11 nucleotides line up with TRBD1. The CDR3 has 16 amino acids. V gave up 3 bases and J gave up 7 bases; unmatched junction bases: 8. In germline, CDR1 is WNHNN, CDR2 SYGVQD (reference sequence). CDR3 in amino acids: CASSDYRDRGGQPQHF. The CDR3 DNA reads TGCGCCAGCAGTGATTACCGGGACAGGGGGGGGCAGCCCCAGCATTTT.

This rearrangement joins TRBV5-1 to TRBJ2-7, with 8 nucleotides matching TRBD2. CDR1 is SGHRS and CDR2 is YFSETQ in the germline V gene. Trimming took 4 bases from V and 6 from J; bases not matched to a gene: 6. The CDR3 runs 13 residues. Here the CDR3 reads CASSTGLVTEQYF. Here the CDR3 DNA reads TGCGCCAGCAGCACGGGACTAGTCACCGAGCAGTACTTC.

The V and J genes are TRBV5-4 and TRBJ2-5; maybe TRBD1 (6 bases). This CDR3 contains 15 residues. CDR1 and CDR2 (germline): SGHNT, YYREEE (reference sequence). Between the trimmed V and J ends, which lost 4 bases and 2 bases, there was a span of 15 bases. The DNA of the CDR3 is TGTGCCAGCAGCCCAGGCAGGGGATCACAAGAGACCCAGTACTTC. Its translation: CASSPGRGSQETQYF. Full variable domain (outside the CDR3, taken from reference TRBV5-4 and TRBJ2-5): ETGVTQSPTHLIKTRGQQVTLRCSSQSGHNTVSWYQQALGQGPQFIFQYYREEENGRGNFPPRFSGLQFPNYSSELNVNALELDDSALYLCASSPGRGSQETQYFGPGTRLLVL.

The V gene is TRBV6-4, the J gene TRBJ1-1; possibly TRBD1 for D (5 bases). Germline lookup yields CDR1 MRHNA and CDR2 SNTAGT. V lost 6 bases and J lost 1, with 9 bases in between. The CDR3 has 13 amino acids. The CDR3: CASRAGENTEAFF. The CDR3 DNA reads TGTGCCAGCAGGGCGGGGGAGAACACTGAAGCTTTCTTT.

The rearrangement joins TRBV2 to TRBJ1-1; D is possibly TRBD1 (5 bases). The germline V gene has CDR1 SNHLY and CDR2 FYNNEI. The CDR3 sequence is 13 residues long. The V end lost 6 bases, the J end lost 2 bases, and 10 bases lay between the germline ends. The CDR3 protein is CASSLTVNTEAFF. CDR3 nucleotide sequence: TGTGCCAGCAGCCTGACAGTAAACACTGAAGCTTTCTTT.

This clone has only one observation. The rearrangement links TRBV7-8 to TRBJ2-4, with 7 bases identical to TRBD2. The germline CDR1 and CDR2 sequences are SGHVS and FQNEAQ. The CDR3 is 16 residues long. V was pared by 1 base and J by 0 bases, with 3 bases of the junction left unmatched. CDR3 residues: CASSLEAGPAKNIQYF. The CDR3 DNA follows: TGTGCCAGCAGCTTAGAAGCGGGGCCAGCCAAAAACATTCAGTACTTC. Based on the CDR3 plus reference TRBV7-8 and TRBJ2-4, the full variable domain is GAGVSQSPRYKVAKRGQDVALRCDPISGHVSLFWYQQALGQGPEFLTYFQNEAQLDKSGLPSDRFFAERPEGSVSTLKIQRTQQEDSAVYLCASSLEAGPAKNIQYFGAGTRLSVL.

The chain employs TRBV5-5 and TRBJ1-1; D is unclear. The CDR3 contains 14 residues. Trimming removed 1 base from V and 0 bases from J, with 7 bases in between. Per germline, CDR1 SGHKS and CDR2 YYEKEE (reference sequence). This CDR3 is CASSLQMMNTEAFF. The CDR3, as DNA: TGTGCCAGCAGCTTGCAGATGATGAACACTGAAGCTTTCTTT.

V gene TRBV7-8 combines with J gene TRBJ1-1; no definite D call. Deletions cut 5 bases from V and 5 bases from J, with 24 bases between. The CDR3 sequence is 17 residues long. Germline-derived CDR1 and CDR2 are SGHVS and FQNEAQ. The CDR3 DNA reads TGTGCCAGCAGCCCACTTTTCGCGAGCCCCTTGAGGACTGAAGCTTTCTTT. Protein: CASSPLFASPLRTEAFF.

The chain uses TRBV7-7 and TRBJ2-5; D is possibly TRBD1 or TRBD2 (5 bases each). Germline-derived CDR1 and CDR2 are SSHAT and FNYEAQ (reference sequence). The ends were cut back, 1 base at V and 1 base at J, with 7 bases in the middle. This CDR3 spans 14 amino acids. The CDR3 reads CASSLGGPQETQYF. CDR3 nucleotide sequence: TGTGCCAGCAGCTTAGGGGGACCCCAAGAGACCCAGTACTTC.

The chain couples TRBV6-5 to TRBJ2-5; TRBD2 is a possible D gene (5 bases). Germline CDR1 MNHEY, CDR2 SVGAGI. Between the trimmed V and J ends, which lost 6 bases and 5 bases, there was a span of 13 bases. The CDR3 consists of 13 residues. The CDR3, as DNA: TGTGCCAGCAGCCGGACCGGGAAGGAGACCCAGTACTTC. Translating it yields CASSRTGKETQYF.

In nucleotides, the CDR3 is TGTGCCAGCAGCGTAGCGGGACAGGGGGCTAGCGAGACCCAGTACTTC. Translated, it gives CASSVAGQGASETQYF. The chain couples TRBV9 to TRBJ2-5; 12 positions agree with TRBD1. The CDR3 is 16 amino acids. The V gene's germline CDR1 is SGDLS and CDR2 YYNGEE. V was pared by 0 bases and J by 5 bases, with 5 bases of the junction left unmatched.

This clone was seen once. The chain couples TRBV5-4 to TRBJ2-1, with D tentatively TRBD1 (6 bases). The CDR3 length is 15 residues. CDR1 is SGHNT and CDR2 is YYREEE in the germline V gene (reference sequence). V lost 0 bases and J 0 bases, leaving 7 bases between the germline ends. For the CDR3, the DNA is TGTGCCAGCAGCTTGGGGGACAACTCCTACAATGAGCAGTTCTTC. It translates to CASSLGDNSYNEQFF.

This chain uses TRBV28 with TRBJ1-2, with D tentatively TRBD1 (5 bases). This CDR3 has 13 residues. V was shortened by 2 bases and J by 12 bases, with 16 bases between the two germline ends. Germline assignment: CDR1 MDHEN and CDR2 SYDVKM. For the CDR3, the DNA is TGTGCCAGCAGTTTAACGGGGGTGCCTAGGGACACCTTC. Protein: CASSLTGVPRDTF.

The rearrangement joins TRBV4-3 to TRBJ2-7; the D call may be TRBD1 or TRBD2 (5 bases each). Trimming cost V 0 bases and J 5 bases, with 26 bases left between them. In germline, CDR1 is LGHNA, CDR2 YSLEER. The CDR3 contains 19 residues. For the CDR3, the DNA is TGCGCCAGCAGCCAAGATTTCGCCAGGGATGGGGGTTCTACTAACGAGCAGTACTTC. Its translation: CASSQDFARDGGSTNEQYF.

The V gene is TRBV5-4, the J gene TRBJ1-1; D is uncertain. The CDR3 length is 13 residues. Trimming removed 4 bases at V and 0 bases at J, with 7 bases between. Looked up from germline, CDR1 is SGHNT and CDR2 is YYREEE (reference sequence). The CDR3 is CASSPYLNTEAFF. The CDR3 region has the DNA TGTGCCAGCAGCCCCTACCTGAACACTGAAGCTTTCTTT.

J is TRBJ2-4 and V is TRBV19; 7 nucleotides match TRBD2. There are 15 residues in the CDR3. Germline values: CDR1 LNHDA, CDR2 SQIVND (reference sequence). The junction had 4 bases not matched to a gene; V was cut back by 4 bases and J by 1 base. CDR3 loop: CASSSGGIAKNIQYF. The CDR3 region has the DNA TGTGCCAGTAGTAGCGGGGGAATCGCCAAAAACATTCAGTACTTC.

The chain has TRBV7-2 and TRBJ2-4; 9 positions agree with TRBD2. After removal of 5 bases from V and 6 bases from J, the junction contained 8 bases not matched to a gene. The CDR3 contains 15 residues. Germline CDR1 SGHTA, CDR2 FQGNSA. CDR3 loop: CASSPQAGGTNIQYF. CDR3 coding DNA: TGTGCCAGCAGCCCCCAGGCGGGGGGGACAAACATTCAGTACTTC.

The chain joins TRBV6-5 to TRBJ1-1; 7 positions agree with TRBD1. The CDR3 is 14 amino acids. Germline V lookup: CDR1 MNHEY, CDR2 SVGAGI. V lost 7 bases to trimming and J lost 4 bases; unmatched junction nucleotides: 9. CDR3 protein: CASIVSSGGTEAFF. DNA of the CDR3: TGTGCCAGCATCGTATCTTCAGGGGGCACTGAAGCTTTCTTT.

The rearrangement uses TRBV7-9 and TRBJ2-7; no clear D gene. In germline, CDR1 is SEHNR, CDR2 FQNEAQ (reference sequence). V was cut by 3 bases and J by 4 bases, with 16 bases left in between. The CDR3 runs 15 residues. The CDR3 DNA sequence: TGTGCCAGCAGCTTCAGAGGAAGCTCCCTTTACGAGCAGTACTTC. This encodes CASSFRGSSLYEQYF.

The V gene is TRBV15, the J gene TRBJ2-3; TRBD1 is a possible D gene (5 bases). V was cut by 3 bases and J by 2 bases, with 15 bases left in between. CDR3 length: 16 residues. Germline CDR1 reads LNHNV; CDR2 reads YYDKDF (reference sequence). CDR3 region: CATSSPRRGLTDTQYF. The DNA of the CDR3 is TGTGCCACCAGCAGCCCTCGAAGGGGCCTCACAGATACGCAGTATTTT.